Presented here are 26 T cell receptor beta chains from one specimen sequenced in a study of T cells in Graves' hyperthyroidism and ophthalmopathy. Template material for amplifying TCR beta CDR3 regions consisted of RNA transcripts. The TCR CDR3 was amplified in a first-round RT-PCR using the HTBI primer set. TCRdb itself ran the multiplex PCR reads through MiXCR, one entry per CDR3 protein. The data contain hundreds of thousands of distinct CDR3 sequences, approximately 15% of them seen just once; the ten biggest clones take up around 12%. Sequenced: blood. Receptors were obtained from a woman aged 45-59 years with Graves' ophthalmopathy.

This clonotype was observed many times. This chain connects TRBV7-3 to TRBJ2-3, with 11 bases identical to TRBD2. Losses at the gene ends were 6 bases for V and 5 bases for J; bases not matched to a gene: 4. This CDR3 is 14 amino acids long. In germline, CDR1 is SGHTA, CDR2 FQGTGA. This CDR3 is CASSPGTSGDTQYF. The CDR3 region has the DNA TGTGCCAGCAGTCCCGGGACTAGCGGAGATACGCAGTATTTT.

This clonotype appeared many times. V and J are TRBV9 and TRBJ2-5; D remains ambiguous. In germline, CDR1 is SGDLS, CDR2 YYNGEE. This CDR3 contains 15 residues. Trimming left V 1 base short and J 2 bases short, with 12 bases between. The CDR3 spells CASSVLGAPQETQYF. The CDR3 DNA follows: TGTGCCAGCAGCGTACTTGGCGCGCCGCAAGAGACCCAGTACTTC. Full variable domain (rest looked up from reference TRBV9 and TRBJ2-5): DSGVTQTPKHLITATGQRVTLRCSPRSGDLSVYWYQQSLDQGLQFLIQYYNGEERAKGNILERFSAQQFPDLHSELNLSSLELGDSALYFCASSVLGAPQETQYFGPGTRLLVL.

This clonotype was counted ten times or more. The gene calls are TRBV12-3 or TRBV12-4 and TRBJ2-3; 8 positions agree with TRBD2. The CDR3 sequence is 15 residues long. V shed 10 bases, J shed 5 bases, and the junction held 14 bases outside the gene matches. CDR3 sequence (DNA): TGTGCCACCGGCGTGACGGGAGGGCCCGGAGATACGCAGTATTTT. Amino acid sequence: CATGVTGGPGDTQYF.

This clonotype was observed many times. The CDR3 coding sequence is TGTGCCAGCAGTTCAGAAGCGGGAGGGCCAGAGACCCAGTACTTC. It yields the protein CASSSEAGGPETQYF. This sequence joins TRBV12-3 or TRBV12-4 and TRBJ2-5; the match to TRBD2 covers 10 bases. The V and J ends lost 4 bases and 4 bases, in that order; junction bases with no gene match: 6. CDR3 length equals 15 residues.

This clonotype was recorded at least ten times. This chain links TRBV18 with TRBJ2-1; 7 nucleotides agree with TRBD1. From germline, CDR1 is KGHSH and CDR2 LQKENI. J lost 0 bases, V lost 4 bases, and 6 bases had no gene match. This CDR3 has 16 amino acids. The CDR3 protein is CASSHSTGSSYNEQFF. CDR3 DNA sequence: TGTGCCAGCTCACACTCGACAGGGAGCTCCTACAATGAGCAGTTCTTC.

The table lists this clonotype with many counts. V is TRBV27 and J is TRBJ2-2; 16 bases align to TRBD2. The CDR3 loop spans 18 amino acids. V shed 6 bases and J 4 bases; nucleotides not matched to a gene: 8. Germline V gene sequence: CDR1 MNHEY, CDR2 SMNVEV (reference sequence). The CDR3 loop reads CASRPGLAGGPSTGELFF. DNA for the CDR3: TGTGCCAGCAGGCCGGGACTAGCGGGAGGGCCGTCCACCGGGGAGCTGTTTTTT.

The chain links TRBV14 to TRBJ1-4; D call uncertain. V was pared by 1 base and J by 0 bases, with 21 bases between. Germline V gene sequence: CDR1 SGHDN, CDR2 FVKESK. The CDR3 covers 20 residues. The CDR3 DNA sequence: TGTGCCAGCAGCCAAGGATATCTCTTGGACGGAGTTGCAACTAATGAAAAACTGTTTTTT. This codes for CASSQGYLLDGVATNEKLFF. Full variable domain (outside the CDR3, taken from reference TRBV14 and TRBJ1-4): EAGVTQFPSHSVIEKGQTVTLRCDPISGHDNLYWYRRVMGKEIKFLLHFVKESKQDESGMPNNRFLAERTGGTYSTLKVQPAELEDSGVYFCASSQGYLLDGVATNEKLFFGSGTQLSVL.

This chain connects TRBV30 to TRBJ1-1; 9 bases are shared with TRBD1. There are 16 residues in the CDR3. V lost 1 base to trimming and J lost 5 bases; unmatched junction nucleotides: 11. Germline CDR1 reads GTSNPN; CDR2 reads SVGIG (reference sequence). CDR3 loop: CAWSAGQGTMWTEAFF. DNA for the CDR3: TGTGCCTGGAGTGCCGGACAGGGGACGATGTGGACTGAAGCTTTCTTT.

This clonotype was found many times. The chain links TRBV20-1 to TRBJ2-4; 7 bases map to TRBD2. Germline loops: CDR1 DFQATT, CDR2 SNEGSKA (reference sequence). V dropped 5 bases and J dropped 4; count of bases not matched to a gene: 14. This CDR3 spans 16 amino acids. This chain's CDR3 is CSARLREASGKNIQYF. In DNA, the CDR3 is TGCAGTGCTCGTCTCCGTGAGGCTAGCGGAAAAAACATTCAGTACTTC.

The chain has TRBV7-3 and TRBJ1-5, with unresolved D. The CDR3 is 20 amino acids. In germline, CDR1 is SGHTA, CDR2 FQGTGA. V shed 3 bases and J shed 0 bases, with 24 bases lying between them. The DNA of the CDR3 is TGTGCCAGCAGCTTTCCCCCGCCGGGTTATGTCGTATATAGCAATCAGCCCCAGCATTTT. Translated: CASSFPPPGYVVYSNQPQHF.

This clonotype was seen ten or more times. V usage is TRBV10-3 and J usage is TRBJ2-7, with 12 bases identical to TRBD2. CDR3 length: 13 amino acids. The germline V gene has CDR1 ENHRY and CDR2 SYGVKD. Trimming cost V 6 bases and J 6 bases; bases outside gene matches: 3. The CDR3 bases are TGTGCCATCAGGGAGGGACTAGCGGGCGAGCAGTACTTC. Protein: CAIREGLAGEQYF.

This clonotype has at least ten counts. The chain is built from TRBV2 and TRBJ2-1; D uncertain. V was clipped by 2 bases and J by 9 bases, with 11 bases between them. The CDR3 runs 13 residues. The germline V gene has CDR1 SNHLY and CDR2 FYNNEI. CDR3 sequence: CASSECPGCEQFF. The CDR3 nucleotides read TGTGCCAGCAGTGAATGTCCGGGCTGTGAGCAGTTCTTC.

As for this clonotype: This may stem from a read error, because a much larger clone lies one nucleotide away. J is TRBJ2-1 and V is TRBV7-2, with 10 bases fitting TRBD2. The CDR3 is made up of 15 amino acids. Germline V gene sequence: CDR1 SGHTA, CDR2 FQGNSA. Trimming at V came to 1 base and at J to 7 bases, leaving 4 bases not matched to a gene. The CDR3 reads CASSLEASGRNEQFF. In nucleotides, the CDR3 is TGTGCCAGCAGCTTAGAGGCTAGCGGGAGAAATGAGCAGTTCTTC. The whole variable domain, remainder taken from reference TRBV7-2 and TRBJ2-1, is GAGVSQSPSNKVTEKGKDVELRCDPISGHTALYWYRQSLGQGLEFLIYFQGNSAPDKSGLPSDRFSAERTGGSVSTLTIQRTQQEDSAVYLCASSLEASGRNEQFFGPGTRLTVL.

The CDR3 region is CASSLGYSSSDEQFF. The CDR3 region has the DNA TGTGCCAGTAGTCTGGGGTATAGCAGTTCGGATGAGCAGTTCTTC. J is TRBJ2-1 and V is TRBV19, with D unresolved. Germline-derived CDR1 and CDR2 are LNHDA and SQIVND (reference sequence). V shed 5 bases and J shed 8 bases, with 19 bases lying between them. The length of the CDR3 is 15 residues.

The chain recombines TRBV7-2 with TRBJ2-3, with TRBD2 identical over 16 bases. J was trimmed by 0 bases and V by 5 bases; bases with no gene match: 8. From germline, CDR1 is SGHTA and CDR2 FQGNSA. The CDR3 is 19 residues long. CDR3 sequence (DNA): TGTGCCAGCAGCACGAGATGGGGACTAGCGGGAGGGAGCACAGATACGCAGTATTTT. This gives the protein CASSTRWGLAGGSTDTQYF. The complete variable domain, with remaining parts taken from reference TRBV7-2 and TRBJ2-3, reads GAGVSQSPSNKVTEKGKDVELRCDPISGHTALYWYRQSLGQGLEFLIYFQGNSAPDKSGLPSDRFSAERTGGSVSTLTIQRTQQEDSAVYLCASSTRWGLAGGSTDTQYFGPGTRLTVL.

This clonotype has a handful of counts. The chain links TRBV7-9 to TRBJ2-4, with 10 bases that match TRBD1. The germline gives CDR1 SEHNR, CDR2 FQNEAQ (reference sequence). The CDR3 sequence is 16 residues long. The trim removed 1 base at V and 2 bases at J, leaving 2 bases unmatched. The CDR3, as DNA: TGTGCCAGCAGCTTAGGGACAGGGGGTTCCAAAAACATTCAGTACTTC. Translating gives CASSLGTGGSKNIQYF.

This clonotype was seen many times. This sequence joins TRBV2 and TRBJ2-3; D is ambiguous. The V end lost 9 bases, the J end lost 3 bases, and 16 bases lay between the germline ends. The CDR3 contains 14 residues. Germline V gene data show CDR1 as SNHLY and CDR2 as FYNNEI. The CDR3 DNA reads as TGTGCCAGTCTACCGGACCCCGGTACAGATACGCAGTATTTT. Its protein product is CASLPDPGTDTQYF. Supplemented by reference TRBV2 and TRBJ2-3, the full variable domain reads EPEVTQTPSHQVTQMGQEVILRCVPISNHLYFYWYRQILGQKVEFLVSFYNNEISEKSEIFDDQFSVERPDGSNFTLKIRSTKLEDSAMYFCASLPDPGTDTQYFGPGTRLTVL.

In its sample, this clonotype was seen many times. J is TRBJ2-1 and V is TRBV4-1; D ambiguous. Germline assignment: CDR1 MGHRA and CDR2 YSYEKL. Trimming cost V 0 bases and J 10 bases, with 10 bases left between them. This CDR3 has 13 residues. CDR3: CASSQDKVGEQFF. CDR3 DNA: TGCGCCAGCAGCCAAGATAAAGTTGGGGAGCAGTTCTTC.

This clonotype was seen repeatedly, ten times or more. This chain joins TRBV11-2 and TRBJ2-1; TRBD2 agrees at 8 bases. Per germline, CDR1 SGHAT and CDR2 FQNNGV. The V gene end was trimmed by 4 bases and the J gene end by 5 bases; junction bases not matched to a gene: 13. This CDR3 has 17 amino acids. CDR3 nucleotide sequence: TGTGCCAGCAGCTCATCGGGAGGGCTAGCGGGTCACAATGAGCAGTTCTTC. Its translation: CASSSSGGLAGHNEQFF.

This clonotype has a handful of counts. The V and J genes are TRBV4-3 and TRBJ1-2; D gene uncertain. In germline, CDR1 is LGHNA, CDR2 YSLEER. The V end was cut by 0 bases, the J end by 4 bases, with 12 bases between. This CDR3 is built from 15 residues. The CDR3, as DNA: TGCGCCAGCAGCCAAGATAGGAACAGCCGCTATGGCTACACCTTC. It translates to CASSQDRNSRYGYTF.

This clonotype was counted many times. The chain carries TRBV7-2 and TRBJ2-2, with D perhaps matching TRBD2 (7 bases). The CDR3 spans 15 residues. Germline loops: CDR1 SGHTA, CDR2 FQGNSA. Trimming pared 3 bases from V and 7 bases from J, leaving 15 bases between. In DNA, the CDR3 is TGTGCCAGCAGCTTCGGGGGGCCTGTGATCGGGGAGCTGTTTTTT. It yields the protein CASSFGGPVIGELFF.

This clonotype was seen repeatedly, ten times or more. The chain recombines TRBV7-9 with TRBJ2-4; 12 bases agree with TRBD1. Germline CDR1 and CDR2: SEHNR and FQNEAQ (reference sequence). The CDR3 contains 20 residues. V lost 5 bases and J lost 3; bases outside the gene matches: 17. In DNA form, the CDR3 reads TGTGCCAGCAGCCTATCGACCGGGACAGGGGGCCAAGGTGGCAAAAACATTCAGTACTTC. It yields the protein CASSLSTGTGGQGGKNIQYF.

This clonotype was picked up many times. The chain couples TRBV12-5 to TRBJ2-1; 8 bases match TRBD2. The V segment lost 7 bases and the J segment 7 bases; nucleotides outside the gene matches: 6. The CDR3 covers 13 residues. Germline V lookup: CDR1 LGHNT, CDR2 FRNRAP. CDR3 DNA sequence: TGTGCTAGTGCCAAGACTAGCGTAAATGAGCAGTTCTTC. Translating gives CASAKTSVNEQFF.

The J gene is TRBJ2-2, the V gene TRBV10-3; D gene unclear. CDR1 is ENHRY, CDR2 SYGVKD, per germline. The V end lost 1 base, the J end lost 6 bases, and 15 bases lay between the germline ends. This CDR3 has 16 residues. The CDR3 sequence: CAISELEGVLSGELFF. The CDR3 bases are TGTGCCATCAGTGAGTTGGAAGGAGTCCTGTCCGGGGAGCTGTTTTTT.

The sample holds many counts of this clonotype. V gene TRBV7-2 combines with J gene TRBJ1-5; no clear D. The CDR3 consists of 14 residues. Trimming took 5 bases from V and 2 from J, leaving 10 bases between them. Germline lookup yields CDR1 SGHTA and CDR2 FQGNSA. CDR3 protein: CASSGRIGNQPQHF. In nucleotides, the CDR3 is TGTGCCAGCAGCGGCAGAATTGGCAATCAGCCCCAGCATTTT.

There are many counts of this clonotype. CDR3 in DNA: TGTGCCATCAGTCGGGCGAACACTGAAGCTTTCTTT. Translation gives CAISRANTEAFF. The chain links TRBV10-3 to TRBJ1-1; no clear D. V lost 5 bases to trimming and J lost 1 base, with 5 bases between them. The germline V gene has CDR1 ENHRY and CDR2 SYGVKD. The length of the CDR3 is 12 residues.